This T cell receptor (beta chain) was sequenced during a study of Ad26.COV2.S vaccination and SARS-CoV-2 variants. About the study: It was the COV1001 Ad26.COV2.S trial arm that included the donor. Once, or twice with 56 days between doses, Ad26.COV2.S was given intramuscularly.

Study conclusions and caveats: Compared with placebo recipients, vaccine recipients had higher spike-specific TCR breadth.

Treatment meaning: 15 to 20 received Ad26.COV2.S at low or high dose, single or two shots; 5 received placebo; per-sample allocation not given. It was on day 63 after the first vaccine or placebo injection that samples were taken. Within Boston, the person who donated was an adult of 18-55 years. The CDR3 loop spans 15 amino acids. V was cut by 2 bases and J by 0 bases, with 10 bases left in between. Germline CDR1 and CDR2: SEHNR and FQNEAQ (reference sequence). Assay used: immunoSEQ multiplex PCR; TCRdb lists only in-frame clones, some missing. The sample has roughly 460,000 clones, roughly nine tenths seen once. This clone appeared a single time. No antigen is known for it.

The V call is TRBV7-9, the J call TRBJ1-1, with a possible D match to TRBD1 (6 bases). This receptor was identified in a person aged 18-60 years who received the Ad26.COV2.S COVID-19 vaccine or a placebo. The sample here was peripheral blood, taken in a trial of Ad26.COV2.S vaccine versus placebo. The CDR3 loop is CASSLSTGMNTEAFF. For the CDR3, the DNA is TGTGCCAGCAGCTTAAGCACAGGGATGAACACTGAAGCTTTCTTT. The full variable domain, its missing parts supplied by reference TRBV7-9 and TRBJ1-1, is DTGVSQNPRHKITKRGQNVTFRCDPISEHNRLYWYRQTLGQGPEFLTYFQNEAQLEKSRLLSDRFSAERPKGSFSTLEIQRTEQGDSAMYLCASSLSTGMNTEAFFGQGTRLTVV.